A single sample gave rise to the 20 T cell receptor beta chains below, sequenced in a study of cytomegalovirus exposure and HLA in healthy donors. Researchers ran the PCR with 60 Vbeta and 13 Jbeta primers. The assay was immunoSEQ multiplex PCR, and TCRdb's table has in-frame clones only and misses some. Of about 240,000 clones detected, 70% to 90% appear once; the ten largest clones hold 7% to 9%. Sequencing was done on a sample of PBMCs. The source of these receptors is a woman aged 60 to 75 in good health and CMV-seropositive.

The chain combines TRBV19 with TRBJ2-7, with D maybe TRBD2 (6 bases). Trimming took 2 bases from V and 4 from J, leaving 18 bases between them. Germline loops: CDR1 LNHDA, CDR2 SQIVND (reference sequence). CDR3 size: 16 residues. The CDR3 sequence is CASSISSSERIYEQYF. CDR3 DNA: TGTGCCAGTAGTATATCCTCTAGCGAGCGTATTTACGAGCAGTACTTC.

This clone was picked up a small number of times. The V gene is TRBV18, the J gene TRBJ1-1, with a possible D match to TRBD1 (6 bases). This CDR3 contains 14 residues. Deletions cut 8 bases from V and 2 bases from J, with 15 bases between. Germline-derived CDR1 and CDR2 are KGHSH and LQKENI. For the CDR3, the DNA is TGTGCCAGCGCTTCGGGACACTCAAACACTGAAGCTTTCTTT. Protein sequence: CASASGHSNTEAFF. Complete variable domain (other parts from reference TRBV18 and TRBJ1-1): NAGVMQNPRHLVRRRGQEARLRCSPMKGHSHVYWYRQLPEEGLKFMVYLQKENIIDESGMPKERFSAEFPKEGPSILRIQQVVRGDSAAYFCASASGHSNTEAFFGQGTRLTVV.

The chain joins TRBV18 to TRBJ2-1; perhaps TRBD2 as D (6 bases). V lost 4 bases to trimming and J lost 3 bases, with 7 bases between them. The germline V gene has CDR1 KGHSH and CDR2 LQKENI. The CDR3 length is 13 residues. The DNA of the CDR3 is TGTGCCAGCTCACGGGACTTCTACAATGAGCAGTTCTTC. Translated: CASSRDFYNEQFF.

The rearrangement joins TRBV4-1 to TRBJ2-7, with TRBD2 matching 7 bases. The CDR3 is 14 amino acids. The J segment lost 1 base and the V segment lost 2 bases, leaving 2 bases of the junction unmatched. Per germline, CDR1 MGHRA and CDR2 YSYEKL. The chain's CDR3 is CASSQPGLSYEQYF. In DNA, the CDR3 is TGCGCCAGCAGCCAACCGGGACTATCCTACGAGCAGTACTTC.

The V call is TRBV28, the J call TRBJ2-7, with 9 bases lining up with TRBD1. The CDR3 is made up of 16 amino acids. Germline assignment: CDR1 MDHEN and CDR2 SYDVKM. V trimming: 2 bases; J trimming: 8 bases; junction bases outside the gene matches: 13. The DNA for the CDR3 is TGTGCCAGCAGTTTAATAGGGGGACAGGGACCACGACAGCAGTACTTC. The encoded protein is CASSLIGGQGPRQQYF.

This chain joins TRBV6-1 and TRBJ1-1; TRBD1 aligns across 7 bases. The length of the CDR3 is 13 residues. CDR1 is MNHNS and CDR2 is SASEGT in the germline V gene. V was clipped by 5 bases and J by 6 bases; unmatched bases: 6. CDR3 nucleotides: TGTGCCAGCAGTCGCGACAGGGTGTCTGAAGCTTTCTTT. As protein: CASSRDRVSEAFF.

V and J are TRBV15 and TRBJ1-5; TRBD1 might be the D (6 bases). Trimming pared 0 bases from V and 2 bases from J, leaving 17 bases between. The CDR3 is made up of 18 amino acids. The germline CDR1 and CDR2 sequences are LNHNV and YYDKDF (reference sequence). The CDR3 DNA reads TGTGCCACCAGCAGAGACGGCGTGGGGGCAAGGGGCAATCAGCCCCAGCATTTT. It yields the protein CATSRDGVGARGNQPQHF.

The chain employs TRBV5-6 and TRBJ2-5; 9 nucleotides match TRBD2. The CDR3 runs to 16 residues. Looked up from germline, CDR1 is SGHDT and CDR2 is YYEEEE. V lost 0 bases to trimming and J lost 5 bases; unmatched junction nucleotides: 8. CDR3 nucleotides: TGTGCCAGCAGCTTGGATGGGGGCGGGAGGGCGGAGACCCAGTACTTC. This encodes CASSLDGGGRAETQYF. The full variable domain, its missing parts supplied by reference TRBV5-6 and TRBJ2-5, is DAGVTQSPTHLIKTRGQQVTLRCSPKSGHDTVSWYQQALGQGPQFIFQYYEEEERQRGNFPDRFSGHQFPNYSSELNVNALLLGDSALYLCASSLDGGGRAETQYFGPGTRLLVL.

CDR3 region: CASSESELSYNEQFF. Here the CDR3 DNA reads TGTGCCAGCAGTGAGTCGGAGTTGTCCTACAATGAGCAGTTCTTC. The chain links TRBV6-1 to TRBJ2-1; no clear D gene. The CDR3 is 15 residues long. Per the germline V gene, CDR1 is MNHNS and CDR2 is SASEGT. V shed 3 bases and J shed 1 base, with 10 bases lying between them.

The rearrangement uses TRBV7-2 and TRBJ2-3, with 9 bases identical to TRBD2. The ends lost 4 bases at V and 4 bases at J; junction bases unmatched: 6. From germline, CDR1 is SGHTA and CDR2 FQGNSA. The CDR3 covers 15 residues. CDR3 bases: TGTGCCAGCAGCTACGGACTAGCGAGGGCAGATACGCAGTATTTT. It specifies CASSYGLARADTQYF.

The sample holds one count of this clone. The CDR3 spells CASSYRTSPNEQFF. CDR3 coding DNA: TGCGCCAGCAGCTATCGGACTAGCCCCAATGAGCAGTTCTTC. This chain connects TRBV5-1 to TRBJ2-1; TRBD2 matches at 8 bases. CDR1 is SGHRS, CDR2 YFSETQ, per germline. CDR3 size: 14 residues. The V segment lost 3 bases and the J segment 6 bases; nucleotides outside the gene matches: 5.

The chain couples TRBV5-6 to TRBJ2-5, with D perhaps TRBD1 (6 bases). Trimming removed 3 bases from V and 6 bases from J, with 15 bases in between. CDR3 length equals 14 residues. CDR1 is SGHDT, CDR2 YYEEEE, per germline. The chain's CDR3 is CASSYNGQTQTQYF. CDR3 sequence (DNA): TGTGCCAGCAGCTACAACGGACAGACCCAGACCCAGTACTTC.

A few counts support this clone. The CDR3 reads CASSSTSDVSGAYEQYF. The CDR3 bases are TGTGCCAGCAGCTCTACTTCGGACGTCTCGGGGGCCTACGAGCAGTACTTC. The V call is TRBV5-6, the J call TRBJ2-7; D is perhaps TRBD2 (6 bases). The CDR3 totals 17 residues. Deletions cut 3 bases from V and 2 bases from J, with 21 bases between. CDR1 and CDR2 from the germline V gene are SGHDT and YYEEEE.

V and J are TRBV5-5 and TRBJ1-4, with 7 nucleotides matching TRBD1. The CDR3 covers 14 residues. Germline lookup yields CDR1 SGHKS and CDR2 YYEKEE (reference sequence). V was pared by 4 bases and J by 6 bases, with 6 bases of the junction left unmatched. CDR3 DNA sequence: TGTGCCAGCAGCGTTACCGGGACAGATGAAAAACTGTTTTTT. Protein: CASSVTGTDEKLFF.

V is TRBV25-1 and J is TRBJ2-6, with 8 bases that match TRBD1. The germline gives CDR1 MGHDK, CDR2 SYGVNS. V shed 8 bases, J shed 0 bases, and the junction held 6 bases outside the gene matches. The CDR3 spans 16 residues. For the CDR3, the DNA is TGTGCCAGCTCCGGGACAGGACGCTCTGGGGCCAACGTCCTGACTTTC. This gives the protein CASSGTGRSGANVLTF. Together with reference TRBV25-1 and TRBJ2-6, the CDR3 gives the full variable domain: EADIYQTPRYLVIGTGKKITLECSQTMGHDKMYWYQQDPGMELHLIHYSYGVNSTEKGDLSSESTVSRIRTEHFPLTLESARPSHTSQYLCASSGTGRSGANVLTFGAGSRLTVL.

This clone has more than one count but fewer than ten. Here the CDR3 DNA reads TGCGCCAGCAGCCAAGAAGGGGACAGGGGGGACACTGAAGCTTTCTTT. Its protein is CASSQEGDRGDTEAFF. The rearrangement links TRBV4-1 to TRBJ1-1, with 11 bases aligning to TRBD1. The V segment lost 0 bases and the J segment 3 bases; nucleotides outside the gene matches: 3. There are 16 residues in the CDR3. Germline CDR1 reads MGHRA; CDR2 reads YSYEKL.

This clone was seen a single time. This chain joins TRBV6-5 and TRBJ1-6; D perhaps matches TRBD1 (5 bases). This CDR3 is 15 amino acids long. Germline lookup yields CDR1 MNHEY and CDR2 SVGAGI. The ends were cut back, 0 bases at V and 7 bases at J, with 10 bases in the middle. CDR3 in amino acids: CASSYSGKGNSPLHF. The CDR3 region has the DNA TGTGCCAGCAGTTACTCAGGGAAGGGGAATTCACCCCTCCACTTT.

This clone was found a few times. Other DNA sequences from this sample encode an identical CDR3 as well. CDR3 amino acids: CASSPLEETEAFF. CDR3 nucleotide sequence: TGTGCCAGCTCACCATTAGAGGAGACTGAAGCTTTCTTT. The V and J genes are TRBV18 and TRBJ1-1; D unresolved. Deletions cut 2 bases from V and 5 bases from J, with 9 bases between. Germline V gene sequence: CDR1 KGHSH, CDR2 LQKENI. The CDR3 covers 13 residues.

The rearrangement joins TRBV18 to TRBJ2-1, with 8 bases fitting TRBD1. The germline V gene has CDR1 KGHSH and CDR2 LQKENI. V gave up 5 bases and J gave up 5 bases; unmatched junction bases: 5. CDR3 length equals 14 residues. The CDR3 DNA follows: TGTGCCAGCTCAGTCGGGACAGGAGACAATGAGCAGTTCTTC. Translated: CASSVGTGDNEQFF.

This chain connects TRBV9 to TRBJ2-7; 8 positions match TRBD1. Germline trimming cut 0 bases from V and 6 bases from J; bases unmatched to any gene: 8. Germline CDR1 is SGDLS and CDR2 is YYNGEE. This CDR3 is built from 15 residues. The CDR3 sequence: CASSVGQGAAGEQYF. The CDR3 DNA sequence: TGTGCCAGCAGCGTAGGGCAGGGGGCTGCAGGCGAGCAGTACTTC.